The 30 T cell receptor beta chains presented below share a single source sample, sequenced in a study of shared T cell receptors in the human thymus. Sequencing was performed with immunoSEQ multiplex PCR; in TCRdb, only in-frame clones are kept and a portion is missing. This sample yields some 700,000 clones, of which around nine tenths are seen a single time; around 0.0099% belongs to the top ten. The same specimen was also included in a second study, on human thymus T cells.

Sequencing input: thymocytes. The source is a boy less than two years old with a congenital heart defect.

The chain carries TRBV5-4 and TRBJ2-7, with D tentatively TRBD2 (5 bases). Trimming stripped 0 bases from V and 0 bases from J, with 7 bases between. This CDR3 contains 14 residues. Germline CDR1 reads SGHNT; CDR2 reads YYREEE (reference sequence). The CDR3 loop reads CASSLERSSYEQYF. Written as DNA, the CDR3 is TGTGCCAGCAGCTTGGAGCGGAGCTCCTACGAGCAGTACTTC.

This chain joins TRBV11-3 and TRBJ2-3; D is unclear. CDR3 length: 13 residues. V was clipped by 5 bases and J by 6 bases, with 12 bases between them. Germline loops: CDR1 SGHNT, CDR2 YENEEA. In DNA form, the CDR3 reads TGTGCCAGCAGCGCCCCCAACGGGGATACGCAGTATTTT. Protein product: CASSAPNGDTQYF.

The gene calls are TRBV28 and TRBJ2-2; possibly TRBD1 for D (7 bases). The CDR3 sequence is 16 residues long. The germline V and J ends were trimmed by 5 bases and 4 bases, with 17 bases remaining between them. Germline V gives CDR1 MDHEN, CDR2 SYDVKM. The CDR3 nucleotides read TGTGCCAGCAGTCCCCCCCAGGGGGGCGGCACCGGGGAGCTGTTTTTT. Translation gives CASSPPQGGGTGELFF.

The sample holds a few counts of this clone. The rearrangement links TRBV4-3 to TRBJ2-7, with D possibly being TRBD1 (6 bases). V gave up 0 bases and J gave up 4 bases, with 16 bases separating them. The CDR3 is made up of 16 amino acids. Germline assignment: CDR1 LGHNA and CDR2 YSLEER. CDR3 coding DNA: TGCGCCAGCAGCCAAGATTGGTCGGGCAGGGGATACGAGCAGTACTTC. Translating gives CASSQDWSGRGYEQYF.

The CDR3 DNA is TGTGCCAGCAGTAAAGCGTCGGGGGGCGGGAGCCTATACGAGCAGTACTTC. Its protein product is CASSKASGGGSLYEQYF. The chain uses TRBV25-1 and TRBJ2-7; D might be TRBD2 (7 bases). The length of the CDR3 is 17 residues. CDR1 is MGHDK, CDR2 SYGVNS, per germline. Between the trimmed V and J ends, which lost 5 bases and 4 bases, there was a span of 24 bases.

The chain employs TRBV11-2 and TRBJ2-1; D is uncertain. The CDR3 has 11 residues. CDR1 is SGHAT, CDR2 FQNNGV, per germline. V dropped 5 bases and J dropped 5 bases, with 4 bases sitting between them. The CDR3 reads CASSPNNEQFF. In nucleotides, the CDR3 is TGTGCCAGCAGCCCTAACAATGAGCAGTTCTTC.

This clone occurred once. V is TRBV4-1 and J is TRBJ2-5; D is possibly TRBD2 (6 bases). Per germline, CDR1 MGHRA and CDR2 YSYEKL. CDR3 length: 17 residues. Trimming pared 5 bases from V and 2 bases from J, leaving 21 bases between. The CDR3 DNA reads as TGCGCCAGCAGCTCTACGGGTCTCCGAGGAGGGCAAGAGACCCAGTACTTC. It specifies CASSSTGLRGGQETQYF.

This clone was detected once. The genes are TRBV14 and TRBJ2-1, with 8 bases aligning to TRBD2. Trimming cost V 3 bases and J 9 bases; bases outside gene matches: 4. Germline V gene lookup returns CDR1 SGHDN and CDR2 FVKESK. The CDR3 sequence is 13 residues long. CDR3 amino acids: CASSHVGRGEQFF. CDR3 nucleotides: TGTGCCAGCAGCCATGTCGGGAGGGGTGAGCAGTTCTTC. Together with reference TRBV14 and TRBJ2-1, the CDR3 gives the full variable domain: EAGVTQFPSHSVIEKGQTVTLRCDPISGHDNLYWYRRVMGKEIKFLLHFVKESKQDESGMPNNRFLAERTGGTYSTLKVQPAELEDSGVYFCASSHVGRGEQFFGPGTRLTVL.

This chain joins TRBV27 and TRBJ2-7; tentatively, D is TRBD1 (5 bases). The germline CDR1 and CDR2 sequences are MNHEY and SMNVEV (reference sequence). V lost 2 bases and J lost 9, with 20 bases in between. The CDR3 is made up of 15 amino acids. CDR3 loop: CASSLAAGLESGQYF. CDR3 DNA sequence: TGTGCCAGCAGTTTAGCAGCAGGGCTGGAATCGGGGCAGTACTTC.

The V gene is TRBV5-1, the J gene TRBJ2-5; a weak D match, TRBD2 (6 bases). The DNA end lines up better with TRBJ2-7; the J call may be wrong. Germline values: CDR1 SGHRS, CDR2 YFSETQ. The CDR3 is 15 amino acids. This CDR3 reads CASSHISGDSYEQYF. The CDR3 coding sequence is TGCGCCAGCAGCCACATTAGCGGAGATTCCTACGAGCAGTACTTC.

V gene TRBV4-3 combines with J gene TRBJ2-2; 7 bases are shared with TRBD2. CDR3 length: 18 residues. The germline gives CDR1 LGHNA, CDR2 YSLEER. Trimming cost V 0 bases and J 4 bases; bases outside gene matches: 11. The CDR3 here is CASSQEGSQQRGTGELFF. The CDR3 coding sequence is TGCGCCAGCAGCCAAGAGGGATCACAGCAGCGGGGCACCGGGGAGCTGTTTTTT.

The chain carries TRBV7-8 and TRBJ2-7; TRBD2 agrees at 9 bases. Unmatched junction bases numbered 16, after V lost 5 bases and J lost 2 bases. The germline V gene encodes CDR1 SGHVS and CDR2 FQNEAQ. The CDR3 length is 18 residues. The chain's CDR3 is CASSADPFRTSATYEQYF. The CDR3 bases are TGTGCCAGCAGCGCGGACCCCTTCCGGACTAGCGCTACCTACGAGCAGTACTTC.

The chain employs TRBV27 and TRBJ2-7, with 11 bases that match TRBD2. Germline CDR1 is MNHEY and CDR2 is SMNVEV (reference sequence). V dropped 5 bases and J dropped 5; count of bases not matched to a gene: 5. CDR3 length equals 14 residues. DNA of the CDR3: TGTGCCAGCAGTCCCCTAGCGGGAGGCGACGAGCAGTACTTC. Translation gives CASSPLAGGDEQYF.

The J gene is TRBJ2-7, the V gene TRBV4-1; TRBD1 might be the D (6 bases). With 2 bases removed from V and 2 bases from J, the gap between germline ends came to 16 bases. Germline CDR1 reads MGHRA; CDR2 reads YSYEKL. The CDR3 extends over 16 amino acids. The chain's CDR3 is CASSQRPAGVTYEQYF. The CDR3 DNA follows: TGCGCCAGCAGCCAAAGGCCAGCAGGGGTGACCTACGAGCAGTACTTC.

The rearrangement links TRBV5-5 to TRBJ2-7, with D perhaps matching TRBD1 (5 bases). This CDR3 spans 12 amino acids. Germline V gene data show CDR1 as SGHKS and CDR2 as YYEKEE (reference sequence). V shed 4 bases and J shed 4 bases, with 9 bases lying between them. The CDR3 reads CASSPKGYEQYF. CDR3 nucleotides: TGTGCCAGCAGCCCTAAGGGGTACGAGCAGTACTTC.

CDR3 in DNA: TGTGCCAGCATCGGGAACACCGGGGAGCTGTTTTTT. Protein sequence: CASIGNTGELFF. The rearrangement uses TRBV6-5 and TRBJ2-2, with unresolved D. This CDR3 spans 12 amino acids. The V gene lost 7 bases and the J gene lost 1 base, with 4 bases spanning the gap. Germline V gives CDR1 MNHEY, CDR2 SVGAGI.

The gene calls are TRBV2 and TRBJ2-5, with 7 bases aligning to TRBD2. From germline, CDR1 is SNHLY and CDR2 FYNNEI. Trimming cost V 6 bases and J 0 bases; bases outside gene matches: 4. This CDR3 comprises 14 residues. The CDR3 here is CASRRDYDQETQYF. The CDR3 DNA is TGTGCCAGCAGAAGGGACTACGACCAAGAGACCCAGTACTTC. The full variable domain, in which reference TRBV2 and TRBJ2-5 provide the parts outside the CDR3, is EPEVTQTPSHQVTQMGQEVILRCVPISNHLYFYWYRQILGQKVEFLVSFYNNEISEKSEIFDDQFSVERPDGSNFTLKIRSTKLEDSAMYFCASRRDYDQETQYFGPGTRLLVL.

The chain couples TRBV6-4 to TRBJ2-3; 8 nucleotides line up with TRBD2. With 5 bases clipped from V and 3 bases from J, the junction kept 4 bases outside the gene matches. The CDR3 is made up of 14 amino acids. CDR1 and CDR2 (germline): MRHNA, SNTAGT. In DNA, the CDR3 is TGTGCCAGCAGTTTACTAGCGGCGACAGATACGCAGTATTTT. This translates into CASSLLAATDTQYF.

This sequence joins TRBV5-1 and TRBJ2-1; 7 bases agree with TRBD2. The germline CDR1 and CDR2 sequences are SGHRS and YFSETQ. The V and J ends lost 2 bases and 8 bases, in that order; junction bases with no gene match: 4. The CDR3 covers 13 residues. The CDR3 reads CASSFFGGDEQFF. The CDR3 bases are TGCGCCAGCAGCTTTTTTGGGGGGGATGAGCAGTTCTTC.

The chain employs TRBV11-3 and TRBJ2-1, with 11 bases that match TRBD2. The J segment lost 0 bases and the V segment lost 7 bases, leaving 5 bases of the junction unmatched. Germline lookup yields CDR1 SGHNT and CDR2 YENEEA. CDR3 length equals 16 residues. CDR3 in amino acids: CASTHSGGVSYNEQFF. In DNA, the CDR3 is TGTGCCAGCACTCATAGCGGGGGGGTCTCCTACAATGAGCAGTTCTTC.

The chain uses TRBV7-2 and TRBJ2-1, with TRBD2 matching over 7 bases. J gave up 9 bases and V 6 bases, and 17 bases lay outside the gene matches. The CDR3 covers 16 residues. Germline CDR1 and CDR2: SGHTA and FQGNSA. CDR3 nucleotides: TGTGCCAGCAGGAACCCGCGGGAGACCCTCAGGTTTGAGCAGTTCTTC. Protein sequence: CASRNPRETLRFEQFF.

The CDR3 reads CASSRKSPGNYGYTF. The CDR3 DNA is TGCGCCAGCAGCCGAAAGAGTCCGGGGAACTATGGCTACACCTTC. V is TRBV4-3 and J is TRBJ1-2; D unclear. CDR1 LGHNA and CDR2 YSLEER come from the germline V gene. This CDR3 is built from 15 residues. V lost 4 bases and J 2 bases, leaving 14 bases between the germline ends.

The gene calls are TRBV5-1 and TRBJ1-5; 9 positions match TRBD1. The CDR3 loop spans 15 amino acids. CDR1 is SGHRS, CDR2 YFSETQ, per germline. Trimming took 0 bases from V and 7 from J; bases not matched to a gene: 5. CDR3 in amino acids: CASSLGTGAGQPQHF. CDR3 bases: TGCGCCAGCAGCTTGGGGACAGGGGCCGGACAGCCCCAGCATTTT.

The chain recombines TRBV30 with TRBJ2-1, with D possibly TRBD1 on 5 matching bases. This CDR3 has 14 amino acids. Per germline, CDR1 GTSNPN and CDR2 SVGIG (reference sequence). The ends were cut back, 0 bases at V and 6 bases at J, with 12 bases in the middle. The CDR3 sequence is CAWSVPSRANEQFF. The CDR3 nucleotides are TGTGCCTGGAGTGTACCCTCCAGGGCCAATGAGCAGTTCTTC.

The rearrangement uses TRBV7-9 and TRBJ1-3; D unclear. V gave up 0 bases and J gave up 0 bases, with 9 bases separating them. The CDR3 has 16 amino acids. The V gene's germline CDR1 is SEHNR and CDR2 FQNEAQ (reference sequence). The CDR3, as DNA: TGTGCCAGCAGCTTAGCGCCGAGGAGCTCTGGAAACACCATATATTTT. Translation: CASSLAPRSSGNTIYF.

The chain links TRBV18 to TRBJ2-1; possible D gene TRBD2, 6 bases. Germline V gene sequence: CDR1 KGHSH, CDR2 LQKENI. Trimming pared 6 bases from V and 5 bases from J, leaving 8 bases between. The CDR3 contains 12 residues. In nucleotides, the CDR3 is TGTGCCAGCTCTGAGCGGGACAATGAGCAGTTCTTC. Translating it yields CASSERDNEQFF.

The V and J genes are TRBV4-3 and TRBJ2-1; 10 positions agree with TRBD2. Trimming removed 1 base from V and 6 bases from J; junction bases left unmatched: 9. This CDR3 contains 17 residues. Germline lookup yields CDR1 LGHNA and CDR2 YSLEER. The CDR3 sequence: CASSQVRSGRALNEQFF. The DNA of the CDR3 is TGCGCCAGCAGCCAAGTGCGAAGCGGGAGGGCCCTCAATGAGCAGTTCTTC.

This chain connects TRBV28 to TRBJ2-7, with 12 bases identical to TRBD2. The J segment lost 2 bases and the V segment lost 6 bases, leaving 2 bases of the junction unmatched. Germline V gene lookup returns CDR1 MDHEN and CDR2 SYDVKM. The length of the CDR3 is 14 residues. The DNA for the CDR3 is TGTGCCAGCAGACCTAGCGGGAGGGCCTACGAGCAGTACTTC. This gives the protein CASRPSGRAYEQYF.

The chain links TRBV27 to TRBJ2-1; 12 positions agree with TRBD2. This CDR3 spans 17 amino acids. With V trimmed by 5 bases and J by 4 bases, 9 bases remained unmatched. From germline, CDR1 is MNHEY and CDR2 SMNVEV (reference sequence). This CDR3 is CASSVGLAGLAYNEQFF. Here the CDR3 DNA reads TGTGCCAGCAGTGTTGGACTAGCGGGATTAGCGTACAATGAGCAGTTCTTC.

The V and J genes are TRBV13 and TRBJ2-5, with D perhaps TRBD2 (5 bases). The CDR3 extends over 13 amino acids. Trimming removed 5 bases at V and 5 bases at J, with 12 bases between. Germline V gives CDR1 PRHDT, CDR2 FYEKMQ (reference sequence). The chain's CDR3 is CASSPEGSETQYF. DNA of the CDR3: TGTGCCAGCAGCCCTGAGGGTTCCGAGACCCAGTACTTC.